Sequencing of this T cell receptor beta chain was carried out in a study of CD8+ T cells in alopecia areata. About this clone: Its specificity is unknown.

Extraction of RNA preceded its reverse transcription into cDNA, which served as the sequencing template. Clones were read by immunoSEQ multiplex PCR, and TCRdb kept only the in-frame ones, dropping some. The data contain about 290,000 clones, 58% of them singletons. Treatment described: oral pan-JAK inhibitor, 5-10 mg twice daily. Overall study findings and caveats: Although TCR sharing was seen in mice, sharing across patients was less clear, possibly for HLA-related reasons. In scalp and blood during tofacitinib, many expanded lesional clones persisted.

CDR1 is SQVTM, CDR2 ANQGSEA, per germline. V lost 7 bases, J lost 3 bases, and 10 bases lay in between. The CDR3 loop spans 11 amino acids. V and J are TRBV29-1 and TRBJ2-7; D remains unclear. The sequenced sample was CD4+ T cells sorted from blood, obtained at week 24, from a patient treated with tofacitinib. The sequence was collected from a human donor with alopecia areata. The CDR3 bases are TGCAGCGGGCAGGCGAACTACGAGCAGTACTTC. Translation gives CSGQANYEQYF.